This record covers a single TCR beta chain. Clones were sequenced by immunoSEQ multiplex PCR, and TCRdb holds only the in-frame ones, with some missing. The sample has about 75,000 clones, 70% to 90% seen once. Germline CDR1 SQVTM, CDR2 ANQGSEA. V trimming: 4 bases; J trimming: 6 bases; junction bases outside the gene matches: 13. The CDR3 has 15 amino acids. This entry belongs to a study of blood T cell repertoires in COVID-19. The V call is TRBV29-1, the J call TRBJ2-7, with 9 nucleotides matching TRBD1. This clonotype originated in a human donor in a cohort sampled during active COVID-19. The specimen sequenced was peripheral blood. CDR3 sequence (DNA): TGCAGCGTTGTGTTCGGCTCCGGGACAGGGAGCGAGCAGTACTTC. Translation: CSVVFGSGTGSEQYF.